Below are 27 T cell receptor beta chains sequenced from a single sample in a study of T cell responses to AZD1222 COVID-19 vaccine. Data came from immunoSEQ multiplex PCR; TCRdb stores just in-frame clones and leaves some out. The sample records tens of thousands of clones, approximately 92% being singletons. Sequenced here: peripheral blood, sampled on day 0 of AZD1222 vaccination. These receptors all come from an adult in good health.

This chain joins TRBV28 and TRBJ2-5; TRBD1 matches at 9 bases. The CDR3 runs 12 residues. Trimming took 6 bases from V and 6 from J; bases not matched to a gene: 2. In germline, CDR1 is MDHEN, CDR2 SYDVKM. DNA of the CDR3: TGTGCCAGCAGAACAGGGGGCCAGACCCAGTACTTC. Protein: CASRTGGQTQYF.

The chain recombines TRBV5-6 with TRBJ1-5, with D possibly TRBD1 on 5 matching bases. Germline CDR1 SGHDT, CDR2 YYEEEE. The CDR3 consists of 14 residues. V lost 3 bases, J lost 5 bases, and 12 bases lay in between. In DNA form, the CDR3 reads TGTGCCAGCAGCTCAGGGTTGAGGGATCAGCCCCAGCATTTT. This translates into CASSSGLRDQPQHF.

V is TRBV5-6 and J is TRBJ2-4; maybe TRBD2 (7 bases). Germline assignment: CDR1 SGHDT and CDR2 YYEEEE. This CDR3 has 14 amino acids. Trimming removed 1 base at V and 7 bases at J, with 12 bases between. The CDR3 coding sequence is TGTGCCAGCAGCTTGCCAGGGGAGGGGAACATTCAGTACTTC. As protein: CASSLPGEGNIQYF.

This clone was found once. V is TRBV6-5 and J is TRBJ1-2; 8 positions match TRBD1. Germline V gene sequence: CDR1 MNHEY, CDR2 SVGAGI. The CDR3 runs to 13 residues. J lost 2 bases, V lost 7 bases, and 3 bases had no gene match. The CDR3 region has the DNA TGTGCCAGCACTGGACAGGGCAACTATGGCTACACCTTC. Its translation: CASTGQGNYGYTF.

V gene TRBV11-3 combines with J gene TRBJ2-5; maybe TRBD1 (6 bases). The V gene's germline CDR1 is SGHNT and CDR2 YENEEA. There are 13 residues in the CDR3. Trimming removed 5 bases at V and 3 bases at J, with 10 bases between. CDR3 nucleotide sequence: TGTGCCAGCAGCGGGACACCTAAAGAGACCCAGTACTTC. Protein product: CASSGTPKETQYF.

This chain links TRBV6-5 with TRBJ1-2, with 9 bases aligning to TRBD1. V gave up 7 bases and J gave up 3 bases; unmatched junction bases: 9. The germline V gene has CDR1 MNHEY and CDR2 SVGAGI. CDR3 length: 15 residues. The CDR3 protein is CASTGLTGGYYGYTF. The CDR3 DNA reads TGTGCCAGCACGGGCCTTACAGGGGGCTACTATGGCTACACCTTC.

This sequence joins TRBV28 and TRBJ1-4, with a possible D match to TRBD1 (6 bases). This CDR3 is built from 16 residues. CDR1 and CDR2 (germline): MDHEN, SYDVKM. Trimming took off 8 bases at V and 8 bases at J, with 24 bases between the two ends. CDR3 in DNA: TGTGCCAGCCTGGGACATTCTACCGGTTCCCAAGAAAAACTGTTTTTT. Its protein product is CASLGHSTGSQEKLFF.

This chain joins TRBV7-6 and TRBJ1-1; D possibly corresponds to TRBD1 (5 bases). The V end lost 5 bases, the J end lost 1 base, and 17 bases lay between the germline ends. Per the germline V gene, CDR1 is SGHVS and CDR2 is FNYEAQ. The CDR3 totals 16 residues. In DNA form, the CDR3 reads TGTGCCAGCAGCACGGGGTATGGGGCTGGGAACACTGAAGCTTTCTTT. It translates to CASSTGYGAGNTEAFF.

The gene calls are TRBV3-1 (or the pseudogene TRBV3-2) and TRBJ2-7; D gene unclear. Germline CDR1 LGHDT, CDR2 YNNKEL (reference sequence). The CDR3 sequence is 14 residues long. V was cut by 1 base and J by 0 bases, with 7 bases left in between. The CDR3: CASSQGVGSYEQYF. Written as DNA, the CDR3 is TGTGCCAGCAGCCAAGGAGTAGGCTCCTACGAGCAGTACTTC.

This chain joins TRBV27 and TRBJ1-1; TRBD1 is a possible D gene (5 bases). Germline V gives CDR1 MNHEY, CDR2 SMNVEV (reference sequence). Trimming cost V 3 bases and J 1 base, with 9 bases left between them. The CDR3 covers 14 residues. The CDR3 sequence: CASSLGRGNTEAFF. The CDR3 nucleotides read TGTGCCAGCAGTTTGGGACGGGGGAACACTGAAGCTTTCTTT.

This clone was observed a single time. V and J are TRBV6-2 or TRBV6-3 and TRBJ2-7, with D hard to call. In germline, CDR1 is MNHEY, CDR2 SVGEGT. Trimming took 2 bases from V and 7 from J, leaving 9 bases between them. The CDR3 is 12 amino acids. The CDR3 loop reads CASSYPVVEQYF. The CDR3 DNA is TGTGCCAGCAGTTACCCCGTAGTTGAGCAGTACTTC.

The chain couples TRBV12-3 or TRBV12-4 to TRBJ2-5; D is undetermined. The V and J ends lost 1 base and 6 bases respectively, with 6 bases between them. CDR3 size: 12 residues. The CDR3 loop is CASSLGRKTQYF. In DNA form, the CDR3 reads TGTGCCAGCAGTTTAGGCAGAAAGACCCAGTACTTC.

This rearrangement joins TRBV9 to TRBJ2-5; 11 bases are a match to TRBD2. This CDR3 spans 17 amino acids. CDR1 is SGDLS, CDR2 YYNGEE, per germline. With 3 bases clipped from V and 5 bases from J, the junction kept 12 bases outside the gene matches. Written as DNA, the CDR3 is TGTGCCAGCAGCGCCAGTCCTAGCGGGAGGTCCGGTGAGACCCAGTACTTC. Translation gives CASSASPSGRSGETQYF. The variable domain in full, completed from reference TRBV9 and TRBJ2-5, reads DSGVTQTPKHLITATGQRVTLRCSPRSGDLSVYWYQQSLDQGLQFLIQYYNGEERAKGNILERFSAQQFPDLHSELNLSSLELGDSALYFCASSASPSGRSGETQYFGPGTRLLVL.

The chain combines TRBV18 with TRBJ1-2; D is unresolved. The CDR3 is 15 amino acids. Trimming cost V 3 bases and J 4 bases, with 15 bases left between them. CDR1 KGHSH and CDR2 LQKENI come from the germline V gene. CDR3 amino acids: CASSPRASDLYGYTF. The CDR3 nucleotides are TGTGCCAGCTCACCTCGGGCCAGCGATCTCTATGGCTACACCTTC.

The chain uses TRBV6-4 and TRBJ2-1, with D possibly being TRBD1 or TRBD2 (5 bases each). The germline gives CDR1 MRHNA, CDR2 SNTAGT. The CDR3 extends over 12 amino acids. V lost 8 bases, J lost 11 bases, and 16 bases lay in between. The CDR3 region is CASGQPGEKQFF. The CDR3 nucleotides are TGTGCCAGCGGACAACCCGGGGAGAAGCAGTTCTTC.

The chain carries TRBV27 and TRBJ2-6, with D unclear. The germline CDR1 and CDR2 sequences are MNHEY and SMNVEV (reference sequence). Trimming took 3 bases from V and 0 from J, leaving 6 bases between them. CDR3 length: 15 residues. CDR3 sequence reads: CASSFGGSGANVLTF. The CDR3 nucleotides read TGTGCCAGCAGTTTTGGTGGCTCTGGGGCCAACGTCCTGACTTTC.

The J gene is TRBJ2-4, the V gene TRBV19; TRBD1 might be the D (5 bases). The germline CDR1 and CDR2 sequences are LNHDA and SQIVND (reference sequence). The CDR3 contains 12 residues. V was cut by 9 bases and J by 8 bases, with 14 bases left in between. CDR3: CASGQGSHIQYF. The CDR3, as DNA: TGTGCCAGCGGGCAGGGAAGTCACATTCAGTACTTC.

The chain employs TRBV19 and TRBJ1-2; D ambiguous. There are 13 residues in the CDR3. V was trimmed by 8 bases and J by 3 bases, leaving 13 bases between them. Germline loops: CDR1 LNHDA, CDR2 SQIVND (reference sequence). CDR3 residues: CASLGKGYYGYTF. In DNA, the CDR3 is TGTGCCAGTCTGGGGAAAGGGTACTATGGCTACACCTTC.

This clone has just a few counts. The chain combines TRBV4-2 with TRBJ2-2; unclear D gene. Germline V CDR1 and CDR2: LGHNA, YNFKEQ. The CDR3 is 17 residues long. The V end was cut by 1 base, the J end by 2 bases, with 14 bases between. The CDR3 coding sequence is TGTGCCAGCAGCCAAGGGGTTTTGCGACTTAACACCGGGGAGCTGTTTTTT. Encoded protein: CASSQGVLRLNTGELFF.

The chain links TRBV4-3 to TRBJ2-5; 10 bases agree with TRBD2. Germline assignment: CDR1 LGHNA and CDR2 YSLEER. The CDR3 length is 15 residues. J was trimmed by 5 bases and V by 2 bases; bases with no gene match: 5. The CDR3 DNA is TGCGCCAGCAGCCAATACTCAGCGGGGGGGGAGACCCAGTACTTC. It specifies CASSQYSAGGETQYF.

This chain joins TRBV5-4 and TRBJ2-5, with 8 bases lining up with TRBD2. Germline V CDR1 and CDR2: SGHNT, YYREEE (reference sequence). The CDR3 spans 15 residues. V lost 4 bases to trimming and J lost 2 bases; unmatched junction nucleotides: 7. CDR3 sequence: CASSPPGGFQETQYF. The CDR3 coding sequence is TGTGCCAGCAGCCCTCCGGGAGGGTTTCAAGAGACCCAGTACTTC.

The V and J genes are TRBV19 and TRBJ1-1; D call uncertain. Germline V gene lookup returns CDR1 LNHDA and CDR2 SQIVND (reference sequence). Trimming took off 3 bases at V and 7 bases at J, with 12 bases between the two ends. The CDR3 is made up of 13 amino acids. CDR3 protein: CASSMGSLFEAFF. The CDR3, as DNA: TGTGCCAGTAGTATGGGTTCCCTTTTTGAAGCTTTCTTT.

The chain uses TRBV27 and TRBJ1-5; 9 positions match TRBD1. The CDR3 covers 15 residues. Germline assignment: CDR1 MNHEY and CDR2 SMNVEV (reference sequence). V lost 5 bases and J lost 4; bases outside the gene matches: 6. The CDR3 is CASSPGTGPNQPQHF. DNA for the CDR3: TGTGCCAGCAGTCCCGGGACAGGGCCTAATCAGCCCCAGCATTTT.

This clone has a handful of counts. V and J are TRBV11-3 and TRBJ2-5; D is possibly TRBD1 (6 bases). Germline CDR1 is SGHNT and CDR2 is YENEEA. V was clipped by 5 bases and J by 5 bases, with 24 bases between them. The CDR3 contains 17 residues. The CDR3 nucleotides are TGTGCCAGCAGCACACACAGGGCTCACATCGGAAGTGAGACCCAGTACTTC. Encoded protein: CASSTHRAHIGSETQYF.

DNA of the CDR3: TGTGCCAGTAGTGGGGAGCCTTTTCGTGGGGGTGGCTACACCTTC. This translates into CASSGEPFRGGGYTF. V is TRBV19 and J is TRBJ1-2; weak D call: TRBD1 (5 bases). V lost 5 bases and J lost 7, with 20 bases in between. The CDR3 runs to 15 residues. The germline gives CDR1 LNHDA, CDR2 SQIVND (reference sequence).

The chain employs TRBV27 and TRBJ2-7; possible D gene TRBD1, 7 bases. Germline-derived CDR1 and CDR2 are MNHEY and SMNVEV (reference sequence). The CDR3 extends over 16 amino acids. V was trimmed by 5 bases and J by 4 bases, leaving 21 bases between them. CDR3 DNA sequence: TGTGCCAGCAGTCCCGGCGGGGCAGGGGGAGCTTACGAGCAGTACTTC. It codes for CASSPGGAGGAYEQYF.

The chain combines TRBV7-9 with TRBJ2-2; no clear D gene. The CDR3 contains 13 residues. Between the trimmed V and J ends, which lost 5 bases and 4 bases, there was a span of 8 bases. Germline values: CDR1 SEHNR, CDR2 FQNEAQ (reference sequence). In DNA, the CDR3 is TGTGCCAGCAGCCCGATGGTCACCGGGGAGCTGTTTTTT. This encodes CASSPMVTGELFF.